Listed here are 9 T cell receptor beta chains from one sample, sequenced in a study of shared clonotypes between healthy human individuals. Some clones are missing from TCRdb's copy, which holds only in-frame ones; the method was immunoSEQ multiplex PCR. The sample holds 600,000 to 750,000 clones, less than 80% seen once. Sequenced: memory CD4+ T cells sorted from blood. The subset here: CD45RA-negative fraction. These receptors originate from a woman aged 25 to 45 in good health.

The V call is TRBV25-1, the J call TRBJ2-1; 9 bases fit TRBD1. Trimming took 6 bases from V and 0 from J; bases not matched to a gene: 12. Germline V gene lookup returns CDR1 MGHDK and CDR2 SYGVNS. This CDR3 is 18 amino acids long. CDR3 region: CASSKGTGYWGSYNEQFF. CDR3 coding DNA: TGTGCCAGCAGCAAAGGGACAGGGTACTGGGGCTCCTACAATGAGCAGTTCTTC. Supplemented by reference TRBV25-1 and TRBJ2-1, the full variable domain reads EADIYQTPRYLVIGTGKKITLECSQTMGHDKMYWYQQDPGMELHLIHYSYGVNSTEKGDLSSESTVSRIRTEHFPLTLESARPSHTSQYLCASSKGTGYWGSYNEQFFGPGTRLTVL.

This clone came up once. V and J are TRBV6-1 and TRBJ2-7; 12 positions match TRBD2. CDR3 size: 15 residues. Trimming took 1 base from V and 6 from J; bases not matched to a gene: 4. Germline CDR1 and CDR2: MNHNS and SASEGT. The CDR3 DNA sequence: TGTGCCAGCAGTGAAGGACTAGCGGGAGTGCCCGAGCAGTACTTC. As protein: CASSEGLAGVPEQYF.

This clone was counted between two and nine times. V usage is TRBV6-6 and J usage is TRBJ1-1; no clear D gene. V was clipped by 3 bases and J by 7 bases, with 9 bases between them. CDR3 length equals 12 residues. Per germline, CDR1 MNHNY and CDR2 SVGAGI (reference sequence). CDR3 sequence reads: CASSYSWNEAFF. The CDR3 DNA sequence: TGTGCCAGCAGTTATAGTTGGAATGAAGCTTTCTTT.

The chain couples TRBV6-1 to TRBJ2-2; D gene uncertain. Per germline, CDR1 MNHNS and CDR2 SASEGT. The CDR3 has 16 residues. V was trimmed by 0 bases and J by 4 bases, leaving 12 bases between them. The CDR3 DNA sequence: TGTGCCAGCAGTGAAGCGCTTTTCGCCGGCACCGGGGAGCTGTTTTTT. Amino acid sequence: CASSEALFAGTGELFF.

This clone has a single count. The V gene is TRBV1, the J gene TRBJ2-1. TRBV1 is reported as a pseudogene. The CDR3 is 12 residues long. DNA for the CDR3: TGCACCAGCAGCCACGGCTCGCTTCAGCAGTTCTTC. It encodes CTSSHGSLQQFF.

This clone occurred a few times. This same CDR3 is encoded by further DNA sequences in the sample. The chain is built from TRBV27 and TRBJ1-1; D is possibly TRBD1 (5 bases). Germline CDR1 reads MNHEY; CDR2 reads SMNVEV (reference sequence). The CDR3 has 13 residues. Deletions cut 3 bases from V and 1 base from J, with 6 bases between. The CDR3 spells CASSFTGNTEAFF. The CDR3 DNA reads as TGTGCCAGCAGTTTCACAGGGAACACTGAAGCTTTCTTT.

The chain links TRBV7-8 to TRBJ2-5; D not resolved. This CDR3 is 14 amino acids long. Per the germline V gene, CDR1 is SGHVS and CDR2 is FQNEAQ. The V and J ends lost 0 bases and 2 bases respectively, with 7 bases between them. The CDR3 DNA reads as TGTGCCAGCAGCTTAGCCTCCAGACAAGAGACCCAGTACTTC. The encoded protein is CASSLASRQETQYF.

This clone was counted a single time. The rearrangement uses TRBV10-3 and TRBJ2-7, with a weak D call TRBD1 (6 bases). Germline loops: CDR1 ENHRY, CDR2 SYGVKD. V was shortened by 5 bases and J by 0 bases, with 14 bases between the two germline ends. There are 15 residues in the CDR3. The DNA of the CDR3 is TGTGCCATCAGTAACCCGACAGGCATCTCCTACGAGCAGTACTTC. It encodes CAISNPTGISYEQYF.

About this clone: This CDR3 is also generated by other DNA sequences in the sample. V and J are TRBV6-1 and TRBJ1-5, with 7 bases matching TRBD1. V shed 6 bases, J shed 5 bases, and the junction held 4 bases outside the gene matches. The V gene's germline CDR1 is MNHNS and CDR2 SASEGT. This CDR3 region has 13 residues. CDR3 nucleotides: TGTGCCAGCAGCGGGACAGAAGATCAGCCCCAGCATTTT. Translated, it gives CASSGTEDQPQHF.